The next 23 T cell receptor beta chains were all read from a single sample in a study of blood T cell repertoires in COVID-19. TCRdb's table, derived via immunoSEQ multiplex PCR, lists solely in-frame clones and lacks some. The sample contains some 200,000 clones, roughly four fifths of which appear only once. The sample was peripheral blood. The receptors were gathered from a woman in her 70s with COVID-19, enrolled during active disease.

This clone was recorded a few times. The V gene is TRBV28, the J gene TRBJ1-2; no definite D call. The CDR3 consists of 14 residues. Trimming removed 3 bases at V and 1 base at J, with 9 bases between. Germline V gene data show CDR1 as MDHEN and CDR2 as SYDVKM. CDR3 sequence: CASSFGSFNYGYTF. CDR3 bases: TGTGCCAGCAGTTTTGGGAGTTTTAACTATGGCTACACCTTC.

In nucleotides, the CDR3 is TGTGCCAGCAGTTTCGCCGGGGAGACCCAGTACTTC. It yields the protein CASSFAGETQYF. This rearrangement joins TRBV6-6 to TRBJ2-5; unclear D gene. Per germline, CDR1 MNHNY and CDR2 SVGAGI (reference sequence). The CDR3 length is 12 residues. Trimming pared 4 bases from V and 5 bases from J, leaving 8 bases between.

V gene TRBV7-2 combines with J gene TRBJ2-1; 11 bases match TRBD2. This CDR3 is 16 amino acids long. Germline V gene data show CDR1 as SGHTA and CDR2 as FQGNSA. V lost 4 bases, J lost 4 bases, and 6 bases stayed unmatched. The CDR3 DNA follows: TGTGCCAGCAGCTCCAATCTAGCGGGAGGATACAATGAGCAGTTCTTC. Amino acids: CASSSNLAGGYNEQFF.

The chain couples TRBV2 to TRBJ1-1, with 7 bases lining up with TRBD1. Unmatched junction bases numbered 4, after V lost 6 bases and J lost 0 bases. CDR3 length: 14 residues. Germline values: CDR1 SNHLY, CDR2 FYNNEI. The CDR3 sequence is CASSRQGLNTEAFF. The CDR3 coding sequence is TGTGCCAGCAGCAGACAGGGCTTGAACACTGAAGCTTTCTTT. Full variable domain (rest looked up from reference TRBV2 and TRBJ1-1): EPEVTQTPSHQVTQMGQEVILRCVPISNHLYFYWYRQILGQKVEFLVSFYNNEISEKSEIFDDQFSVERPDGSNFTLKIRSTKLEDSAMYFCASSRQGLNTEAFFGQGTRLTVV.

V is TRBV28 and J is TRBJ2-7, with a tentative D call TRBD1 (6 bases). Germline V gene lookup returns CDR1 MDHEN and CDR2 SYDVKM. The CDR3 is 14 residues long. The ends were cut back, 3 bases at V and 3 bases at J, with 12 bases in the middle. The CDR3 sequence is CASSFQDSYYEQYF. DNA of the CDR3: TGTGCCAGCAGTTTCCAGGACAGCTACTACGAGCAGTACTTC. The whole variable domain, filled in from reference TRBV28 and TRBJ2-7, reads DVKVTQSSRYLVKRTGEKVFLECVQDMDHENMFWYRQDPGLGLRLIYFSYDVKMKEKGDIPEGYSVSREKKERFSLILESASTNQTSMYLCASSFQDSYYEQYFGPGTRLTVT.

The V gene is TRBV28, the J gene TRBJ1-1; maybe TRBD1 (6 bases). The V gene's germline CDR1 is MDHEN and CDR2 SYDVKM. The CDR3 is 16 amino acids. The V gene lost 6 bases and the J gene lost 1 base, with 18 bases spanning the gap. The CDR3 protein is CASRPSGARGNTEAFF. In nucleotides, the CDR3 is TGTGCCAGCAGACCTTCAGGGGCACGGGGGAACACTGAAGCTTTCTTT.

The chain carries TRBV6-2 or TRBV6-3 and TRBJ2-2, with 7 positions matching TRBD2. CDR1 and CDR2 from the germline V gene are MNHEY and SVGEGT. Trimming took 4 bases from V and 7 from J; bases not matched to a gene: 15. The CDR3 runs 17 residues. CDR3 coding DNA: TGTGCCAGCAGTTTAACTCGCGGCGGGAGCTACGGCGGGGAGCTGTTTTTT. Encoded protein: CASSLTRGGSYGGELFF.

This clone was found a few times. This rearrangement joins TRBV11-2 to TRBJ1-1; D gene uncertain. Deletions cut 5 bases from V and 7 bases from J, with 17 bases between. Germline values: CDR1 SGHAT, CDR2 FQNNGV. The CDR3 sequence is 14 residues long. CDR3: CASSPRAGSLEAFF. The CDR3 coding sequence is TGTGCCAGCAGCCCGCGTGCGGGAAGCCTTGAAGCTTTCTTT.

The CDR3 loop reads CASSQPQSRDTEAFF. The CDR3 coding sequence is TGTGCCAGCAGTCAGCCTCAATCCCGGGACACTGAAGCTTTCTTT. This chain links TRBV28 with TRBJ1-1, with D uncertain. Trimming stripped 5 bases from V and 3 bases from J, with 16 bases between. Germline V CDR1 and CDR2: MDHEN, SYDVKM. The CDR3 covers 15 residues.

This clone was detected a few times. In DNA form, the CDR3 reads TGTGCCAGCAGCTCCGGACAGTCTAATTCACCCCTCCACTTT. Translated: CASSSGQSNSPLHF. V and J are TRBV7-2 and TRBJ1-6, with a possible D match to TRBD1 (6 bases). V lost 4 bases to trimming and J lost 6 bases, with 10 bases between them. This CDR3 spans 14 amino acids. Germline V gives CDR1 SGHTA, CDR2 FQGNSA.

This clone turned up a few times. J is TRBJ1-2 and V is TRBV30, with D possibly TRBD1 on 6 matching bases. This CDR3 spans 14 amino acids. With 4 bases removed from V and 9 bases from J, the gap between germline ends came to 21 bases. The germline gives CDR1 GTSNPN, CDR2 SVGIG (reference sequence). The CDR3 bases are TGTGCCTGGATCCAAGGGGGTGGATGGCCAAGCTACACCTTC. Amino acids: CAWIQGGGWPSYTF.

The rearrangement links TRBV6-4 to TRBJ1-1; TRBD1 might be the D (5 bases). CDR1 MRHNA and CDR2 SNTAGT come from the germline V gene. The CDR3 is 14 amino acids. V was cut by 2 bases and J by 4 bases, with 11 bases left in between. The CDR3 sequence is CASSDQGRSTEAFF. DNA of the CDR3: TGTGCCAGCAGTGACCAGGGAAGGAGCACTGAAGCTTTCTTT.

DNA of the CDR3: TGTGCCAGCAGCCAAGGTATATATGGCTACACCTTC. Protein sequence: CASSQGIYGYTF. The chain joins TRBV4-2 to TRBJ1-2; no reliable D call. The germline gives CDR1 LGHNA, CDR2 YNFKEQ. V was shortened by 1 base and J by 5 bases, with 5 bases between the two germline ends. The CDR3 totals 12 residues.

V and J are TRBV27 and TRBJ2-1; 8 nucleotides align to TRBD1. The trim removed 6 bases at V and 6 bases at J, leaving 10 bases unmatched. The CDR3 totals 15 residues. Germline V gene sequence: CDR1 MNHEY, CDR2 SMNVEV (reference sequence). The CDR3 DNA follows: TGTGCCAGCAGGCCTAACAGGGGGTGGGTCAATGAGCAGTTCTTC. Protein product: CASRPNRGWVNEQFF.

The chain links TRBV27 to TRBJ1-2; D is possibly TRBD1 (6 bases). The length of the CDR3 is 15 residues. CDR1 and CDR2 (germline): MNHEY, SMNVEV (reference sequence). V lost 2 bases, J lost 4 bases, and 14 bases lay in between. CDR3 loop: CASSLRAGAGYGYTF. The CDR3 DNA reads TGTGCCAGCAGTTTACGGGCGGGGGCTGGCTATGGCTACACCTTC.

The V and J genes are TRBV3-1 (or the pseudogene TRBV3-2) and TRBJ1-1; D uncertain. In germline, CDR1 is LGHDT, CDR2 YNNKEL (reference sequence). The V gene lost 6 bases and the J gene lost 3 bases, with 11 bases spanning the gap. The CDR3 consists of 13 residues. In DNA form, the CDR3 reads TGTGCCAGCAGGAACCGGGTAGACACTGAAGCTTTCTTT. Translating gives CASRNRVDTEAFF.

V and J are TRBV5-6 and TRBJ1-5; TRBD1 matches at 8 bases. The CDR3 is 15 amino acids. Germline assignment: CDR1 SGHDT and CDR2 YYEEEE. The junction had 8 bases not matched to a gene; V was cut back by 3 bases and J by 6 bases. For the CDR3, the DNA is TGTGCCAGCAGCTCGACAGGGGTCCTACGTCAGCCCCAGCATTTT. Protein sequence: CASSSTGVLRQPQHF.

The rearrangement links TRBV7-9 to TRBJ2-7; 9 bases match TRBD1. This CDR3 has 14 amino acids. The germline V gene has CDR1 SEHNR and CDR2 FQNEAQ (reference sequence). The trim removed 0 bases at V and 7 bases at J, leaving 4 bases unmatched. The DNA for the CDR3 is TGTGCCAGCAGCTTAGCGACAGGGGGTAGAGAGCAGTACTTC. It codes for CASSLATGGREQYF.

The chain is built from TRBV7-2 and TRBJ2-1; 7 positions agree with TRBD2. V lost 3 bases, J lost 6 bases, and 8 bases stayed unmatched. The CDR3 extends over 15 amino acids. Germline V gene data show CDR1 as SGHTA and CDR2 as FQGNSA. The CDR3 DNA sequence: TGTGCCAGCAGCTTGGGGCGGGAGTTGTTCAATGAGCAGTTCTTC. Its translation is CASSLGRELFNEQFF.

The V gene is TRBV18, the J gene TRBJ2-3; 11 positions match TRBD2. The CDR3 length is 17 residues. CDR1 is KGHSH and CDR2 is LQKENI in the germline V gene. The V and J ends lost 6 bases and 3 bases, in that order; junction bases with no gene match: 11. The CDR3 loop is CASSHGLAGSLTDTQYF. In DNA form, the CDR3 reads TGTGCCAGCTCCCACGGACTAGCGGGCTCTTTAACAGATACGCAGTATTTT.

The chain combines TRBV7-2 with TRBJ2-1; 7 bases line up with TRBD1. V shed 2 bases and J 8 bases; nucleotides not matched to a gene: 9. There are 15 residues in the CDR3. Looked up from germline, CDR1 is SGHTA and CDR2 is FQGNSA. The CDR3 DNA is TGTGCCAGCAGCTTAAGTACAGGGGATTGGGATGAGCAGTTCTTC. This gives the protein CASSLSTGDWDEQFF.

This chain joins TRBV19 and TRBJ2-3; 8 bases are shared with TRBD2. The CDR3 runs to 16 residues. From germline, CDR1 is LNHDA and CDR2 SQIVND (reference sequence). J gave up 3 bases and V 6 bases, and 11 bases lay outside the gene matches. In DNA, the CDR3 is TGTGCCAGTAGCGGACGGGAGGGGCCGGTTACAGATACGCAGTATTTT. Protein: CASSGREGPVTDTQYF.

The chain carries TRBV5-1 and TRBJ2-1; TRBD2 matches 8 bases. The CDR3 spans 14 residues. CDR1 SGHRS and CDR2 YFSETQ come from the germline V gene. The V segment lost 4 bases and the J segment 5 bases; nucleotides outside the gene matches: 5. CDR3 sequence reads: CASSLLAGNNEQFF. In DNA, the CDR3 is TGCGCCAGCAGCCTATTAGCGGGAAACAATGAGCAGTTCTTC. Based on the CDR3 plus reference TRBV5-1 and TRBJ2-1, the full variable domain is KAGVTQTPRYLIKTRGQQVTLSCSPISGHRSVSWYQQTPGQGLQFLFEYFSETQRNKGNFPGRFSGRQFSNSRSEMNVSTLELGDSALYLCASSLLAGNNEQFFGPGTRLTVL.